This TCR beta chain was documented in a study of blood T cell repertoires in COVID-19. Looked up from germline, CDR1 is MNHNS and CDR2 is SASEGT. V lost 2 bases to trimming and J lost 4 bases; unmatched junction nucleotides: 3. This CDR3 is 16 amino acids long. Study processing details: Researchers report that nucleated cell counts were estimated from reference gene primer amplification. Produced via immunoSEQ multiplex PCR; TCRdb's table is partial and in-frame only. Clone size and V and J calls were adopted from that table, with D and trimming inferred from the DNA. The repertoire holds a few hundred thousand clones, with 70% to 90% as singletons.

The TCR originated in a woman in her 30s who had recovered from COVID-19. The specimen sequenced was peripheral blood. The chain employs TRBV6-1 and TRBJ2-1, with TRBD2 identical over 12 bases. The CDR3 spells CASSERLAGAYNEQFF. The CDR3 nucleotides are TGTGCCAGCAGTGAACGACTAGCGGGGGCTTACAATGAGCAGTTCTTC.